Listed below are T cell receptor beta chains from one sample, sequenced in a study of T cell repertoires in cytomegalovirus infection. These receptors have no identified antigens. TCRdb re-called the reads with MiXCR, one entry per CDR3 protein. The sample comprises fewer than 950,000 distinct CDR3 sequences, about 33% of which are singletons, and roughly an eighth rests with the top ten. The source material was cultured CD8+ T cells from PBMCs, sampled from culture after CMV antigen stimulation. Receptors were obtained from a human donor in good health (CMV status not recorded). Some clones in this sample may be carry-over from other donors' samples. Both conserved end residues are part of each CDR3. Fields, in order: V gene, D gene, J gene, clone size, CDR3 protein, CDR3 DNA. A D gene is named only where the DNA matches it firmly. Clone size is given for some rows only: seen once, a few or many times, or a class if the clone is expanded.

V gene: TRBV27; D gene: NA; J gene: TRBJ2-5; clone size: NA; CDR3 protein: CASSLVTGASTRQETQYF; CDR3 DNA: TGTGCCAGCAGTCTCGTGACGGGGGCATCCACCCGCCAAGAGACCCAGTACTTC
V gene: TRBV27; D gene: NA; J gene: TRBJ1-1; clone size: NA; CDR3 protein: CASTHGGTEAFF; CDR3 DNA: TGTGCCAGCACCCACGGGGGCACTGAAGCTTTCTTT
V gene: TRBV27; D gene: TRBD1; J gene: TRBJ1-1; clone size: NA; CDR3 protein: CASSSRGRDTEAFF; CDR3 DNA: TGTGCCAGCAGTTCCAGGGGGCGCGACACTGAAGCTTTCTTT
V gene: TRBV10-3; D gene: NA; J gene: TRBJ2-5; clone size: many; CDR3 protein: CAISPSPAEGLETQYF; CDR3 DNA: TGTGCCATCAGTCCCTCTCCCGCTGAGGGTTTAGAGACCCAGTACTTC
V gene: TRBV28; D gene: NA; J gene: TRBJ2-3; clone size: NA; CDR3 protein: CASSFGYRDTVRGTDTQYF; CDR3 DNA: TGTGCCAGCAGTTTCGGGTACCGGGACACCGTTAGAGGCACAGATACGCAGTATTTT
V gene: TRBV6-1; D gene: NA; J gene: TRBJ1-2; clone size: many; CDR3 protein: CATGGGGYGYTF; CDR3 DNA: TGTGCCACCGGGGGGGGAGGGTATGGCTACACCTTC
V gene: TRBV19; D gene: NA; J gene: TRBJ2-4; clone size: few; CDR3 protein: CASSITGEVAKNIQYF; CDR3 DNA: TGTGCCAGTAGTATTACGGGAGAAGTAGCCAAAAACATTCAGTACTTC
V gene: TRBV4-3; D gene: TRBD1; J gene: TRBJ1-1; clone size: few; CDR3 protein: CASSQERQGNTEAFF; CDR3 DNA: TGCGCCAGCAGCCAGGAGAGACAGGGGAACACTGAAGCTTTCTTT
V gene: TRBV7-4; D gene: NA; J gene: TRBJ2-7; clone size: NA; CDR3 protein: CASSFWAVLYVGQYF; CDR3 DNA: TGTGCCAGCAGCTTCTGGGCGGTGCTTTACGTTGGGCAGTACTTC
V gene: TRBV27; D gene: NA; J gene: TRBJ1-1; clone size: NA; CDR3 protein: CASHLSWGNTEAFF; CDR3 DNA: TGTGCCAGCCATTTGAGCTGGGGAAACACTGAAGCTTTCTTT
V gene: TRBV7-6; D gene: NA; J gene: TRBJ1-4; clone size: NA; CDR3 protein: CASGGEKLFF; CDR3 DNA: TGTGCCAGCGGGGGGGAAAAACTGTTTTTT
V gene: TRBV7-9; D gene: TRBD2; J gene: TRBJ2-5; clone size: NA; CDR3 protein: CASSTLAGGYETQYF; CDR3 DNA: TGTGCCAGCAGCACCTTAGCGGGGGGATATGAGACCCAGTACTTC
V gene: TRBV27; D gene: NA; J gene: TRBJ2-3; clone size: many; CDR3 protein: CASSLETSTDTQYF; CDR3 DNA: TGTGCCAGCAGTTTAGAGACTTCCACAGATACGCAGTATTTT
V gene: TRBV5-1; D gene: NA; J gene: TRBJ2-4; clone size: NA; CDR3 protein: CASSSPDGLAKNIQYF; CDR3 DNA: TGCGCCAGCAGCTCACCTGACGGACTAGCCAAAAACATTCAGTACTTC